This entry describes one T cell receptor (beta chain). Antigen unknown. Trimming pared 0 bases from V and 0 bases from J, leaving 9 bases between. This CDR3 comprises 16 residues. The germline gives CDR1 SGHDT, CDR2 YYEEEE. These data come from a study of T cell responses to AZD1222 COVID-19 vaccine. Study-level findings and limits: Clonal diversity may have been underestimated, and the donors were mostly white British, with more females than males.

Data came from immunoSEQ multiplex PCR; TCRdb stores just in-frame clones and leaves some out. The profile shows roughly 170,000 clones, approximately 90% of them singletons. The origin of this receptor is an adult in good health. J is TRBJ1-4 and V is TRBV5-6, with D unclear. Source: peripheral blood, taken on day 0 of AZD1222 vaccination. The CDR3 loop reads CASSLAVATTNEKLFF. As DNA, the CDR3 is TGTGCCAGCAGCTTGGCCGTTGCAACAACTAATGAAAAACTGTTTTTT.